This T cell receptor (beta chain) was sequenced for a study of blood T cell repertoires in COVID-19 (TCRdb year 2020). In the study overall: Samples from collaborators originated in the United States, Italy and Spain and spanned both the acute and convalescent phases of COVID-19. The material from the prospective study consisted of cDNA or gDNA derived from T cells, B-cell-depleted T cells, or PBMCs. The dataset comprised deeply sampled blood TCRbeta repertoires from subjects exposed to, actively infected with, or recovered from COVID-19. The repertoires were released in a freely available public database intended as a resource for research on the immune response to SARS-CoV-2. The samples were drawn from two sources: the first 160 participants of the ongoing ImmuneRACE study, and 950 to 1,500 subjects contributed by 6 global collaborators. Nearly every sample came with metadata listing a de-identified subject ID, COVID-19 status, age in years and sex. HLA class I and class II types, where available, came from metadata supplied by the sample provider rather than from assay-based typing. Study-wide findings and limitations: Clinical and demographic metadata were provided uncurated, with the amount varying by source and participant.

The immunoSEQ Assay, a bias-controlled multiplex PCR, was used to amplify TCRbeta CDR3 regions from genomic DNA. The paper's processing steps were these. Nucleated cell counts per sample were estimated from amplification of reference gene primers within the assay. To quantify the absolute abundance of each unique TCRbeta CDR3 rearrangement, sequence reads were collapsed and filtered. For each sample, productive Simpson clonality was calculated as the square root of Simpson's diversity index across productive rearrangements. TCRdb took this table from immuneACCESS and kept in-frame rearrangements with V and J called. Such tables lack part of the clones; where checked against another copy, unresolved V genes explain under half of the gap, and the rest is unexplained. V and J calls and clone size come straight from that table; D and trimming were deduced from the DNA. The sample table lists hundreds of thousands of clones, less than 90% of them with a count of one. Under 8.5% of the sample is held by the ten biggest clonotypes.

One collaborating source in Seattle enrolled patients while the patients were actively infected and followed the patients over time throughout the course of disease. Collaborating institutions collected whole blood in K2EDTA tubes following their own protocols. For TCRbeta analysis, collaborators shipped samples as frozen whole blood, isolated PBMCs, or DNA extracted from either of those sample types. This clone came up once. It has no known antigen specificity. Qualities for individual bases were not recorded, and no much larger clone is one base off. Sequences SGHKS (CDR1) and YYEKEE (CDR2) are obtained from the germline V gene (reference sequence). The CDR3 runs 13 residues from the cysteine to the phenylalanine. CDR3 DNA is the only sequence kept; it has 39 bases, read in frame from the first base. The V end loses 3 bases and the J end loses 0 bases, and a stretch of 6 bases separates them.

This clonotype was sampled from a woman aged 45 to 65 with COVID-19, enrolled during active disease. The rearranged chain carries TRBV5-5 and TRBJ1-1; there is no confident call for the D gene. Sequencing used peripheral blood. Read as DNA, the sequence is TGTGCCAGCAGCTCTACAGTGAACACTGAAGCTTTCTTT. Its translation is CASSSTVNTEAFF.